These 19 T cell receptor beta chains were sequenced from one sample in a study of blood T cell repertoires in COVID-19. The data were produced by immunoSEQ multiplex PCR, yet TCRdb's version contains in-frame clones alone and is incomplete. The repertoire holds roughly 200,000 clones, around 85% seen once, with 15% to 20% in the top ten. The source material was peripheral blood. The receptors were sampled from a person aged 65 to 79 with COVID-19, enrolled during active disease.

The chain couples TRBV28 to TRBJ1-6; TRBD1 aligns across 7 bases. J gave up 5 bases and V 6 bases, and 7 bases lay outside the gene matches. The CDR3 is 15 amino acids. Germline CDR1 MDHEN, CDR2 SYDVKM. For the CDR3, the DNA is TGTGCCAGCAGACCCGCCACAGGGGATAATTCACCCCTCCACTTT. This codes for CASRPATGDNSPLHF. The complete variable domain, with remaining parts taken from reference TRBV28 and TRBJ1-6, reads DVKVTQSSRYLVKRTGEKVFLECVQDMDHENMFWYRQDPGLGLRLIYFSYDVKMKEKGDIPEGYSVSREKKERFSLILESASTNQTSMYLCASRPATGDNSPLHFGNGTRLTVT.

This clone was picked up a small number of times. V usage is TRBV27 and J usage is TRBJ1-6; tentative D call: TRBD1 (5 bases). Trimming took 3 bases from V and 8 from J, leaving 11 bases between them. The V gene's germline CDR1 is MNHEY and CDR2 SMNVEV (reference sequence). This CDR3 has 14 amino acids. CDR3 sequence reads: CASSLSRADSPLHF. The CDR3 DNA is TGTGCCAGCAGTTTGAGCAGGGCTGATTCACCCCTCCACTTT.

V gene TRBV15 combines with J gene TRBJ2-1; the match to TRBD1 covers 8 bases. Looked up from germline, CDR1 is LNHNV and CDR2 is YYDKDF (reference sequence). V trimming: 1 base; J trimming: 7 bases; junction bases outside the gene matches: 18. CDR3 length: 19 residues. The CDR3 region is CATSRAYQLGTGGKNEQFF. The DNA for the CDR3 is TGTGCCACCAGCAGAGCCTACCAGCTTGGCACAGGGGGTAAGAATGAGCAGTTCTTC.

This rearrangement joins TRBV7-3 to TRBJ2-2, with D tentatively TRBD1 (6 bases). The V end lost 3 bases, the J end lost 3 bases, and 20 bases lay between the germline ends. The CDR3 sequence is 18 residues long. Per germline, CDR1 SGHTA and CDR2 FQGTGA. The CDR3 spells CASSLEPGQYGHTGELFF. CDR3 sequence (DNA): TGTGCCAGCAGCTTGGAACCGGGACAATACGGGCACACCGGGGAGCTGTTTTTT.

This chain connects TRBV19 to TRBJ2-3; no reliable D call. CDR3 length equals 13 residues. The V and J ends lost 5 bases and 8 bases respectively, with 14 bases between them. Germline V gives CDR1 LNHDA, CDR2 SQIVND (reference sequence). CDR3 nucleotide sequence: TGTGCCAGTAGTCCCCGTCTAACGGGTACGCAGTATTTT. Its translation is CASSPRLTGTQYF.

The V call is TRBV6-1, the J call TRBJ1-2; 10 positions agree with TRBD1. Per the germline V gene, CDR1 is MNHNS and CDR2 is SASEGT. The CDR3 length is 17 residues. V shed 2 bases, J shed 3 bases, and the junction held 9 bases outside the gene matches. The CDR3 DNA reads as TGTGCCAGCAGTGAAACGACAGGGGGCGTAGGTTACTATGGCTACACCTTC. Translating gives CASSETTGGVGYYGYTF.

The chain uses TRBV5-4 and TRBJ2-3; 7 bases align to TRBD2. Trimming at V came to 0 bases and at J to 4 bases, leaving 11 bases not matched to a gene. The CDR3 contains 17 residues. Looked up from germline, CDR1 is SGHNT and CDR2 is YYREEE (reference sequence). The CDR3 coding sequence is TGTGCCAGCAGCTTGGCCGGCGGGACTAAAGAGTCAGATACGCAGTATTTT. Amino acids: CASSLAGGTKESDTQYF.

The chain uses TRBV15 and TRBJ1-6; D uncertain. V was clipped by 2 bases and J by 0 bases, with 11 bases between them. Germline CDR1 is LNHNV and CDR2 is YYDKDF (reference sequence). The CDR3 consists of 17 residues. The CDR3 region is CATSRSGGSSYNSPLHF. Written as DNA, the CDR3 is TGTGCCACCAGCAGAAGTGGAGGTAGCTCCTATAATTCACCCCTCCACTTT.

In its sample, this clone was seen a few times. The chain is built from TRBV7-6 and TRBJ2-1; 9 bases are a match to TRBD2. From germline, CDR1 is SGHVS and CDR2 FNYEAQ. This CDR3 region has 17 residues. The ends lost 5 bases at V and 7 bases at J; junction bases unmatched: 15. In DNA, the CDR3 is TGTGCCAGCAGCGGTATTAGGGGCAAGCGGGAGGATAATGAGCAGTTCTTC. Protein: CASSGIRGKREDNEQFF.

The V and J genes are TRBV10-3 and TRBJ2-2; 10 bases match TRBD2. CDR1 and CDR2 from the germline V gene are ENHRY and SYGVKD. This CDR3 comprises 14 residues. Germline trimming cut 7 bases from V and 7 bases from J; bases unmatched to any gene: 6. This chain's CDR3 is CAITSGGDGGELFF. The CDR3 nucleotides read TGTGCCATCACCAGCGGGGGGGACGGCGGGGAGCTGTTTTTT.

V gene TRBV6-6 combines with J gene TRBJ2-7, with 9 bases lining up with TRBD1. This CDR3 spans 15 amino acids. CDR1 is MNHNY, CDR2 SVGAGI, per germline (reference sequence). The V segment lost 6 bases and the J segment 7 bases; nucleotides outside the gene matches: 13. The CDR3 nucleotides are TGTGCCAGCAGGGGGATGGGGGACAGGGTCCTTGAGCAGTACTTC. Amino acids: CASRGMGDRVLEQYF.

This clone was recorded a few times. The chain recombines TRBV4-3 with TRBJ2-2; D might be TRBD1 (7 bases). Trimming stripped 0 bases from V and 6 bases from J, with 20 bases between. The V gene's germline CDR1 is LGHNA and CDR2 YSLEER. The CDR3 sequence is 18 residues long. CDR3 region: CASSQDPAGGLKAGELFF. The CDR3 nucleotides are TGCGCCAGCAGCCAAGACCCGGCAGGGGGGTTAAAGGCCGGGGAGCTGTTTTTT.

This chain uses TRBV6-6 with TRBJ2-7; tentatively, D is TRBD2 (6 bases). The CDR3 is made up of 14 amino acids. Germline V gene lookup returns CDR1 MNHNY and CDR2 SVGAGI (reference sequence). The germline V and J ends were trimmed by 6 bases and 5 bases, with 17 bases remaining between them. The CDR3: CASSRRDVSHEQYF. The CDR3 coding sequence is TGTGCCAGCAGCCGGCGGGATGTTTCCCACGAGCAGTACTTC.

The chain carries TRBV6-5 and TRBJ2-1, with no clear D. CDR1 is MNHEY and CDR2 is SVGAGI in the germline V gene. The CDR3 extends over 15 amino acids. The V end lost 0 bases, the J end lost 3 bases, and 9 bases lay between the germline ends. The DNA of the CDR3 is TGTGCCAGCAGTTACTCGCTGATGAGCTACAATGAGCAGTTCTTC. Translation gives CASSYSLMSYNEQFF.

The chain employs TRBV30 and TRBJ1-4; 10 nucleotides align to TRBD1. CDR3 length equals 14 residues. The V gene's germline CDR1 is GTSNPN and CDR2 SVGIG (reference sequence). Trimming at V came to 2 bases and at J to 5 bases, leaving 2 bases not matched to a gene. The CDR3 DNA reads as TGTGCCTGGAGTTCGGACAGGGGGAATGAAAAACTGTTTTTT. Amino acids: CAWSSDRGNEKLFF.

This sequence joins TRBV28 and TRBJ2-1, with 8 nucleotides matching TRBD1. This CDR3 is built from 15 residues. Per germline, CDR1 MDHEN and CDR2 SYDVKM. The V and J ends lost 9 bases and 4 bases, in that order; junction bases with no gene match: 11. The CDR3 spells CASIIGTGPYNEQFF. The CDR3 DNA reads TGTGCCAGTATCATCGGGACAGGACCTTACAATGAGCAGTTCTTC.

This rearrangement joins TRBV19 to TRBJ1-2; D possibly corresponds to TRBD1 (6 bases). This CDR3 region has 15 residues. Germline-derived CDR1 and CDR2 are LNHDA and SQIVND (reference sequence). The ends were cut back, 3 bases at V and 3 bases at J, with 14 bases in the middle. Here the CDR3 DNA reads TGTGCCAGTAGTATCGGGTGGCAGGGGTACTATGGCTACACCTTC. This translates into CASSIGWQGYYGYTF.

The rearrangement links TRBV27 to TRBJ2-7; tentative D call: TRBD2 (5 bases). This CDR3 comprises 15 residues. Germline CDR1 and CDR2: MNHEY and SMNVEV (reference sequence). V gave up 6 bases and J gave up 0 bases, with 15 bases separating them. The CDR3 loop reads CASSRLAGDSYEQYF. In nucleotides, the CDR3 is TGTGCCAGCAGCAGGTTGGCGGGCGACTCCTACGAGCAGTACTTC.

The chain employs TRBV6-5 and TRBJ1-5; tentative D call: TRBD1 (5 bases). V lost 3 bases and J lost 5, with 14 bases in between. The CDR3 has 15 residues. Germline CDR1 and CDR2: MNHEY and SVGAGI. The CDR3 coding sequence is TGTGCCAGCAGTTATCCGCGGGGGAAGGATCAGCCCCAGCATTTT. It encodes CASSYPRGKDQPQHF.